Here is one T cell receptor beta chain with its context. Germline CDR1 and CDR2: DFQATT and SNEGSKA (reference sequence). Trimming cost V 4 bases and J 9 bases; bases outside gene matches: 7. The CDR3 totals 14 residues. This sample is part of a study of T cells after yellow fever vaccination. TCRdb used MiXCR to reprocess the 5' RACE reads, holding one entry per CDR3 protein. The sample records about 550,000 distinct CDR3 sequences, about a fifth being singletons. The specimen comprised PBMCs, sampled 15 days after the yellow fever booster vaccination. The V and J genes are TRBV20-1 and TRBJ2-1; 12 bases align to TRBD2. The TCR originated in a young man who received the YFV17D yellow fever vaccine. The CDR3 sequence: CSATPSGRAPEQFF. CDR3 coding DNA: TGCAGTGCTACGCCTAGCGGGAGGGCCCCTGAGCAGTTCTTC.